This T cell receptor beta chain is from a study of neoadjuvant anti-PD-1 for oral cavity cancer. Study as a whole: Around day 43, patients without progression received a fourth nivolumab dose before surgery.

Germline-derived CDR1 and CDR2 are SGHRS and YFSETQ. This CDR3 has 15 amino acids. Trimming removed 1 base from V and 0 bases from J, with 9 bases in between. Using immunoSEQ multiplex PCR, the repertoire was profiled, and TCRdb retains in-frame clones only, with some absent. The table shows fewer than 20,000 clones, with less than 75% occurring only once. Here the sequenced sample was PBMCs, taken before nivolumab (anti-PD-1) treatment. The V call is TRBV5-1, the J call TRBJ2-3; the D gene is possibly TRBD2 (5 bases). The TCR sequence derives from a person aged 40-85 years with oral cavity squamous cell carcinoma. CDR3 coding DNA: TGCGCCAGCAGCTTGAACGGGGATAGCACAGATACGCAGTATTTT. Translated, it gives CASSLNGDSTDTQYF.